A single sample is the source of the 10 T cell receptor beta chains below, sequenced in a study of glioma-infiltrating T cells listed by TCRdb under 2016. Reads for this sample came from an Illumina MiSeq. The iRepertoire nested amplicon-rescue multiplex PCR (arm-PCR) platform was used to amplify TCR alpha and beta CDR3 regions from RNA. The raw public reads went through TCRdb reprocessing: fastp at Q25, MiXCR clone calling, in-frame beta chains kept. When rows share a CDR3 protein, they turn into one entry using the most common DNA and genes. This sample holds about 380,000 distinct CDR3 sequences; 35% to 45% were observed only once. The ten top clones hold more than 10% of the sample. Sequenced: glioma tissue, nonneoplastic brain tissue, or PBMCs (not recorded which). Receptors originate from a human donor with low-grade glioma or glioblastoma, undergoing nonglioma brain surgery, or in good health (not recorded which).

As regards this clonotype: This may be a read error, as it is one base from a much larger clone. The gene calls are TRBV27 and TRBJ2-1; TRBD2 matches at 8 bases. CDR1 is MNHEY, CDR2 SMNVEV, per germline (reference sequence). V gave up 4 bases and J gave up 6 bases; unmatched junction bases: 8. The CDR3 is 15 residues long. CDR3 in amino acids: CASSSWTSWSNEQFF. In nucleotides, the CDR3 is TGTGCCAGCAGTTCCTGGACTAGCTGGAGCAATGAGCAGTTCTTC.

This clonotype was detected ten times or more. The chain is built from TRBV27 and TRBJ2-1, with a weak D call TRBD2 (5 bases). The CDR3 is made up of 16 amino acids. The germline CDR1 and CDR2 sequences are MNHEY and SMNVEV (reference sequence). V was clipped by 4 bases and J by 4 bases, with 17 bases between them. The CDR3 sequence: CASSSILGGIYNEQFF. CDR3 sequence (DNA): TGTGCCAGCAGTTCCATACTAGGCGGAATATACAATGAGCAGTTCTTC.

This clonotype was seen only a few times. This rearrangement joins TRBV28 to TRBJ2-3, with D tentatively TRBD1 (6 bases). CDR3 length: 19 residues. CDR1 and CDR2 from the germline V gene are MDHEN and SYDVKM. V shed 4 bases and J shed 4 bases, with 27 bases lying between them. The CDR3: CASSSPITGHRRPPDTQYF. The CDR3 nucleotides are TGTGCCAGCAGTTCCCCCATTACGGGACACCGAAGACCCCCAGATACGCAGTATTTT.

In the case of this clonotype: A much larger clonotype is one base distant, so this may be a read error. The genes are TRBV20-1 and TRBJ1-3; 10 nucleotides agree with TRBD1. V trimming: 1 base; J trimming: 1 base; junction bases outside the gene matches: 7. Germline V lookup: CDR1 DFQATT, CDR2 SNEGSKA (reference sequence). The CDR3 runs to 17 residues. The CDR3 coding sequence is TGCAGTGCTAGAGGTACCGGGACAGGGGATTCTGGAAACACCATATATTTT. This translates into CSARGTGTGDSGNTIYF.

Turning to this clonotype: A much larger clone differs by one base, so this may be a read error. CDR3 in amino acids: CASSQEAAGNYEQYF. As DNA, the CDR3 is TGTGCCAGCAGCCAAGAGGCAGCGGGGAACTACGAGCAGTACTTC. The chain has TRBV7-2 and TRBJ2-7; TRBD2 agrees at 7 bases. CDR3 length: 15 amino acids. With 5 bases clipped from V and 3 bases from J, the junction kept 10 bases outside the gene matches. From germline, CDR1 is SGHTA and CDR2 FQGNSA.

To note about this clonotype: Since a much larger clone is just one base distant, this may be a read error. J is TRBJ2-1 and V is TRBV6-2 or TRBV6-3; 7 bases match TRBD1. The junction had 8 bases not matched to a gene; V was cut back by 4 bases and J by 11 bases. Germline-derived CDR1 and CDR2 are MNHEY and SVGEGT. The CDR3 covers 13 residues. CDR3 in amino acids: CASSSTQGNKQFF. In DNA, the CDR3 is TGTGCCAGCAGTTCCACACAGGGGAATAAGCAGTTCTTC.

The CDR3 protein is CAAFGGQGPRGEQYF. The CDR3 DNA follows: TGTGCCGCCTTCGGCGGCCAGGGACCGCGGGGGGAGCAGTACTTC. The chain is built from TRBV10-3 and TRBJ2-7, with 7 bases fitting TRBD2. Losses at the gene ends were 11 bases for V and 7 bases for J; bases not matched to a gene: 20. This CDR3 contains 15 residues. Germline assignment: CDR1 ENHRY and CDR2 SYGVKD.

About this clonotype: A clone one base away is much larger, so this may be a read error. The V call is TRBV19, the J call TRBJ2-3; D gene unclear. Germline V gene lookup returns CDR1 LNHDA and CDR2 SQIVND (reference sequence). The CDR3 is 16 residues long. CDR3 residues: CASSGDPDRSTDAQYF. Here the CDR3 DNA reads TGTGCCAGCAGTGGCGATCCTGACCGTAGCACAGATGCGCAGTATTTT.

In this sample, this clonotype turned up a few times. The rearrangement joins TRBV11-2 to TRBJ2-5; tentative D call: TRBD2 (6 bases). V was trimmed by 5 bases and J by 0 bases, leaving 16 bases between them. Per germline, CDR1 SGHAT and CDR2 FQNNGV. This CDR3 is 16 amino acids long. CDR3 sequence reads: CASSPTGTPYQETQYF. In DNA form, the CDR3 reads TGTGCCAGCAGCCCTACCGGGACTCCGTACCAAGAGACCCAGTACTTC.

This chain connects TRBV7-2 to TRBJ2-3; 7 nucleotides match TRBD1. V was pared by 5 bases and J by 4 bases, with 3 bases of the junction left unmatched. The length of the CDR3 is 13 residues. Germline V gene sequence: CDR1 SGHTA, CDR2 FQGNSA. The CDR3 DNA is TGTGCCAGCAGCCGGACAGGCCCAGATACGCAGTATTTT. It translates to CASSRTGPDTQYF.